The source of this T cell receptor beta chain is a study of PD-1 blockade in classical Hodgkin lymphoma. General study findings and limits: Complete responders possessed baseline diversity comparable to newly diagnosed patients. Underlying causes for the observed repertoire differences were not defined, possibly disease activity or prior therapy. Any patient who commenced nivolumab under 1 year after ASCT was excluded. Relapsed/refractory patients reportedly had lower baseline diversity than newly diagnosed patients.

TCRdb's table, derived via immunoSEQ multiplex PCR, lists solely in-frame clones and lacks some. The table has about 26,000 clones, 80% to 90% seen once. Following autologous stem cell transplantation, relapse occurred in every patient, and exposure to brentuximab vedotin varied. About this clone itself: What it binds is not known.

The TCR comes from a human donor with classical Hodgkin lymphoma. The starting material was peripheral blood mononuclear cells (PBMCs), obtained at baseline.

CDR3 region: CASSPGPDNSPLHF. The CDR3, as DNA: TGTGCCAGCTCACCAGGTCCGGATAATTCACCCCTCCACTTT. The chain is built from TRBV18 and TRBJ1-6; the D is unclear. This CDR3 is 14 amino acids long. Looked up from germline, CDR1 is KGHSH and CDR2 is LQKENI. Trimming pared 2 bases from V and 5 bases from J, leaving 7 bases between.